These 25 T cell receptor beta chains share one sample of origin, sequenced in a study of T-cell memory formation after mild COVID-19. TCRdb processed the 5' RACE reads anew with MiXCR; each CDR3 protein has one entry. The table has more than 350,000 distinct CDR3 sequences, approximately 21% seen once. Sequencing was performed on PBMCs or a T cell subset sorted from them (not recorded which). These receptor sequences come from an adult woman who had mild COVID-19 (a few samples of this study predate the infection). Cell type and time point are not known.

The CDR3 DNA sequence: TGTGCCAGTAACCAGGACAGGGGAGGCAATCAGCCCCAGCATTTT. Its translation: CASNQDRGGNQPQHF. The chain has TRBV19 and TRBJ1-5; 9 bases line up with TRBD1. CDR1 and CDR2 from the germline V gene are LNHDA and SQIVND (reference sequence). V dropped 7 bases and J dropped 2; count of bases not matched to a gene: 6. This CDR3 is built from 15 residues.

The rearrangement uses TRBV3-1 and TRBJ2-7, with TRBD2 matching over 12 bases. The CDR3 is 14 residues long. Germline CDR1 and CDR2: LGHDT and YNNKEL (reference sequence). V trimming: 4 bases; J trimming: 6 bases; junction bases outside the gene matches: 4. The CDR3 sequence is CASSLRLAGVEQYF. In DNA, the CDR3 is TGTGCCAGCAGCCTCAGACTAGCGGGAGTCGAGCAGTACTTC.

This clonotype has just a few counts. This CDR3 is CASSAEETSGRNEQFF. CDR3 coding DNA: TGTGCCAGCAGTGCGGAAGAGACTAGCGGGAGAAATGAGCAGTTCTTC. This chain links TRBV12-3 or TRBV12-4 with TRBJ2-1; 12 nucleotides line up with TRBD2. This CDR3 region has 16 residues. With V trimmed by 5 bases and J by 7 bases, 9 bases remained unmatched.

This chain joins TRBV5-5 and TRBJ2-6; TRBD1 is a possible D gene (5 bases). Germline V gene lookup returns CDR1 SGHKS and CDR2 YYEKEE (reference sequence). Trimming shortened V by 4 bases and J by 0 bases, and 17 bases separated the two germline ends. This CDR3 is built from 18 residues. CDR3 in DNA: TGTGCCAGCAGCCCGGTTGCCAGGGTCCCCTCTGGGGCCAACGTCCTGACTTTC. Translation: CASSPVARVPSGANVLTF.

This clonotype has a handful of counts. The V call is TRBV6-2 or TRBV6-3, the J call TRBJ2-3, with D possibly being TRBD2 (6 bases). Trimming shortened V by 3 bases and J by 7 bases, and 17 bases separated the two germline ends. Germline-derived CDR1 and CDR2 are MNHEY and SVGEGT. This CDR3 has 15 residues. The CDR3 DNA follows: TGTGCCAGCAGTTATGCCCCGGCGGGAAGGTATACGCAGTATTTT. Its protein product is CASSYAPAGRYTQYF.

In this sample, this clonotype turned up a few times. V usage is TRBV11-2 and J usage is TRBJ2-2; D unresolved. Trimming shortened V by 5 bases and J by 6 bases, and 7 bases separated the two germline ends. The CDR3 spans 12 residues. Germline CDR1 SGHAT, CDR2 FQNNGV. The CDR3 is CASSPESGELFF. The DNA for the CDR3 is TGTGCCAGCAGCCCTGAGTCCGGGGAGCTGTTTTTT.

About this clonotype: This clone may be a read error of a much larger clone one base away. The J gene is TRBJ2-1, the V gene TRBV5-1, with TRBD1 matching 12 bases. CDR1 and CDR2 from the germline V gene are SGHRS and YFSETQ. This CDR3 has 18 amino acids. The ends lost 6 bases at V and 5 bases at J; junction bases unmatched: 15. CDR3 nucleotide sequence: TGCGCCAGCATCCCGGGGACAGGGGGCCGCGGGACCAACAATGAGCAGTTCTTC. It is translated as CASIPGTGGRGTNNEQFF.

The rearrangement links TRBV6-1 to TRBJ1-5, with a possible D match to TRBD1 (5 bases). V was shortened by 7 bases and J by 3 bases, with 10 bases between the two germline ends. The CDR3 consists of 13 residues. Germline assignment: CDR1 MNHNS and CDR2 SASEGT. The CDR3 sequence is CASTGGLNQPQHF. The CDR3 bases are TGTGCCAGCACGGGGGGTCTCAATCAGCCCCAGCATTTT.

The CDR3 nucleotides read TGTGCCAGCAGCCCCGGGACAGGGGCAGCAAATGAAAAACTGTTTTTT. It yields the protein CASSPGTGAANEKLFF. This chain uses TRBV2 with TRBJ1-4; TRBD1 matches at 10 bases. Germline loops: CDR1 SNHLY, CDR2 FYNNEI. The V gene end was trimmed by 6 bases and the J gene end by 5 bases; junction bases not matched to a gene: 9. This CDR3 has 16 residues.

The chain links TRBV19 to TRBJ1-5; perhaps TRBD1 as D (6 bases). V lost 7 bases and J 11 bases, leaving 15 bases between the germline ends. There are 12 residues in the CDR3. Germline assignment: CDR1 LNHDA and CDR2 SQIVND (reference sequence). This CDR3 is CASNHNTGTQHF. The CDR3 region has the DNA TGTGCCAGTAATCACAATACAGGGACCCAGCATTTT.

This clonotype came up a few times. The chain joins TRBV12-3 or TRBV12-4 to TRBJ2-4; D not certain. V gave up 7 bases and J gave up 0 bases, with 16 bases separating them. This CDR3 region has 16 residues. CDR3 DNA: TGTGCCAGCACCCAAACTGTTGAATTAGCCAAAAACATTCAGTACTTC. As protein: CASTQTVELAKNIQYF.

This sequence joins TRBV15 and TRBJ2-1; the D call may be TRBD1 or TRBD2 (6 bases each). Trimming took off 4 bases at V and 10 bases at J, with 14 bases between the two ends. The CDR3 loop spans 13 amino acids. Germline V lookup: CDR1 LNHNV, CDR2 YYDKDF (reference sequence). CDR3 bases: TGTGCCACCAGCATATCGACCGGGGGCGAGCAGTTCTTC. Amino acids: CATSISTGGEQFF. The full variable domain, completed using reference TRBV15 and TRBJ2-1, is DAMVIQNPRYQVTQFGKPVTLSCSQTLNHNVMYWYQQKSSQAPKLLFHYYDKDFNNEADTPDNFQSRRPNTSFCFLDIRSPGLGDTAMYLCATSISTGGEQFFGPGTRLTVL.

Written as DNA, the CDR3 is TGTGCCAGCAGGTCGGGACAGCCCCAAAACATTCAGTACTTC. As protein: CASRSGQPQNIQYF. This rearrangement joins TRBV28 to TRBJ2-4, with 7 bases matching TRBD1. V was pared by 6 bases and J by 5 bases, with 7 bases of the junction left unmatched. This CDR3 is 14 amino acids long. CDR1 and CDR2 from the germline V gene are MDHEN and SYDVKM.

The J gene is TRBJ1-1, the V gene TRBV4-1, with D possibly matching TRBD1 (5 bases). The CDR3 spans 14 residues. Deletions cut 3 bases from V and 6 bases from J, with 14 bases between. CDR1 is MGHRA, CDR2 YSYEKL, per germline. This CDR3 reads CASSHPGAGAEAFF. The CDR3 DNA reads TGCGCCAGCAGCCACCCCGGGGCAGGAGCTGAAGCTTTCTTT.

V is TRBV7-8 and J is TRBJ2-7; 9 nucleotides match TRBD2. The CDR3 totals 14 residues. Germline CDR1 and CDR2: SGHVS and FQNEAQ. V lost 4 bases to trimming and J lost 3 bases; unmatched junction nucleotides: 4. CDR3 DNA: TGTGCCAGCAGCTCTAGCGGGACTAGCTACGAGCAGTACTTC. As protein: CASSSSGTSYEQYF. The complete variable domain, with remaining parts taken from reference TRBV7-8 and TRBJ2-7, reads GAGVSQSPRYKVAKRGQDVALRCDPISGHVSLFWYQQALGQGPEFLTYFQNEAQLDKSGLPSDRFFAERPEGSVSTLKIQRTQQEDSAVYLCASSSSGTSYEQYFGPGTRLTVT.

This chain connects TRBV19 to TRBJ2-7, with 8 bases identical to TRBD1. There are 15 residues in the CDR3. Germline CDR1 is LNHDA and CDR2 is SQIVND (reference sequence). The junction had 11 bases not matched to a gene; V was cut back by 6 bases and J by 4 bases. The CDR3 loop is CASRSRTGTDYEQYF. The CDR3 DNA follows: TGTGCCAGTAGATCCCGGACAGGGACCGATTACGAGCAGTACTTC. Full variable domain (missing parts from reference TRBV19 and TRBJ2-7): DGGITQSPKYLFRKEGQNVTLSCEQNLNHDAMYWYRQDPGQGLRLIYYSQIVNDFQKGDIAEGYSVSREKKESFPLTVTSAQKNPTAFYLCASRSRTGTDYEQYFGPGTRLTVT.

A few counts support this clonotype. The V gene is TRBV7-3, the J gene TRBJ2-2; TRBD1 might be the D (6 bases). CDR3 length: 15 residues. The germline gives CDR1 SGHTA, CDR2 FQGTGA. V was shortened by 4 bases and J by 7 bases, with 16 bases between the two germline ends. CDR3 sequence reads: CASSSGQTSSGELFF. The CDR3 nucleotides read TGTGCCAGCAGCTCCGGACAGACGAGTAGCGGGGAGCTGTTTTTT.

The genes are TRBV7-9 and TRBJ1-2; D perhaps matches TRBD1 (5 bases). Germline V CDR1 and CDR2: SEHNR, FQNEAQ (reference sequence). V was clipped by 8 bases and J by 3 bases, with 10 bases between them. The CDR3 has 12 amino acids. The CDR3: CASQTEDYGYTF. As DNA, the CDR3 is TGTGCCAGCCAGACAGAAGACTATGGCTACACCTTC.

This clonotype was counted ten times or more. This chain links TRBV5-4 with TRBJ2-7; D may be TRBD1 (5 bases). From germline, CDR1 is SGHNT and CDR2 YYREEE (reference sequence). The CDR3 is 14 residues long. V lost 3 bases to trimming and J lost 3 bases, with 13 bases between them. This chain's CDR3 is CASSSKGRNYEQYF. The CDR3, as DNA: TGTGCCAGCAGCTCAAAGGGGCGAAACTACGAGCAGTACTTC.

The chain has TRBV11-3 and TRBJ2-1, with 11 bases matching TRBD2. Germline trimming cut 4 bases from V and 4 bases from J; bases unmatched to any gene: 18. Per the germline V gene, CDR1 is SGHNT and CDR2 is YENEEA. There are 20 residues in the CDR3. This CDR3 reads CASSSGLLAGGLEQYNEQFF. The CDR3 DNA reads TGTGCCAGCAGCTCAGGGTTGCTAGCGGGAGGATTAGAACAGTACAATGAGCAGTTCTTC. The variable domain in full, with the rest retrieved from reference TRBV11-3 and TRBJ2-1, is EAGVVQSPRYKIIEKKQPVAFWCNPISGHNTLYWYLQNLGQGPELLIRYENEEAVDDSQLPKDRFSAERLKGVDSTLKIQPAELGDSAVYLCASSSGLLAGGLEQYNEQFFGPGTRLTVL.

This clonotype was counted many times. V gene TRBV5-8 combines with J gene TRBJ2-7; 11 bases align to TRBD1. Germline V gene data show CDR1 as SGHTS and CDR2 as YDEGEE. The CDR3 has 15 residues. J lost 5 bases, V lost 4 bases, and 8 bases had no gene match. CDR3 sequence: CASSPGTGGRDEQYF. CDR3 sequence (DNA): TGTGCCAGCAGCCCGGGGACAGGGGGACGCGACGAGCAGTACTTC.

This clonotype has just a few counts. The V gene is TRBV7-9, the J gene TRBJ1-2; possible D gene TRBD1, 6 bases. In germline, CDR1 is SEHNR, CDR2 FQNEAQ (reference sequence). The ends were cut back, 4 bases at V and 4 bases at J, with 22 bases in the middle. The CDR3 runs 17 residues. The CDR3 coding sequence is TGTGCCAGCAGCTCCAGTGGATGGGGGCCCGGGGGCTATGGCTACACCTTC. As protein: CASSSSGWGPGGYGYTF.

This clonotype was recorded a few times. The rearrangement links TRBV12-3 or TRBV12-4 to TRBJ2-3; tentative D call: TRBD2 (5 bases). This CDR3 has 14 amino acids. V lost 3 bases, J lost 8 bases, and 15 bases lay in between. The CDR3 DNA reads TGTGCCAGCAGTTTCAGTCTAAATAGCGCTACGCAGTATTTT. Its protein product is CASSFSLNSATQYF.

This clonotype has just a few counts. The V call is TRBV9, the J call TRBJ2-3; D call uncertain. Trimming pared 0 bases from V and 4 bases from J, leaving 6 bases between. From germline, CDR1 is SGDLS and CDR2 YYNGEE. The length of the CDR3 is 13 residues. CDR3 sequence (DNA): TGTGCCAGCAGCGTAGAGGTCGCAGATACGCAGTATTTT. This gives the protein CASSVEVADTQYF.

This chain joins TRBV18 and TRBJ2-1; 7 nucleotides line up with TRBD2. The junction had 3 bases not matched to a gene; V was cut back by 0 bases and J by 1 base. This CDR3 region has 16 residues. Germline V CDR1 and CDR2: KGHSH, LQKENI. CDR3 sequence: CASSPPRGSSYNEQFF. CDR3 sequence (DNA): TGTGCCAGCTCACCACCACGCGGGAGTTCCTACAATGAGCAGTTCTTC.